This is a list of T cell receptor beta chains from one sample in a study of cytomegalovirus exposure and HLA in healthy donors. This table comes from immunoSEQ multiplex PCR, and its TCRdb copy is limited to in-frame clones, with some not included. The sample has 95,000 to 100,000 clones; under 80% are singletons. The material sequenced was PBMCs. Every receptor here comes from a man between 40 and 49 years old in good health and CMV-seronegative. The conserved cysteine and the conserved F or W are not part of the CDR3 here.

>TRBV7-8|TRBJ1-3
ASSWTVSGNTIY
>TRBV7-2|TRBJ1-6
ASSLGIINSPLH
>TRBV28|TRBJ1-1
ASSSGTGHTEAF
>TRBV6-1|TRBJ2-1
ASSVRGDYHNEQF
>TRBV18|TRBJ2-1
ASSPSGGAVGEQF
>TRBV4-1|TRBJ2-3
ASSQRTSGGYKADTQY
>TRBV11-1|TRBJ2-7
ASSSGLSYEQY
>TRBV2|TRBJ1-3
ASREQSSGNTIY
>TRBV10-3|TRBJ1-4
ATQDRVEKLF
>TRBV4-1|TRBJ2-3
ASSRRGSGAPDTQY
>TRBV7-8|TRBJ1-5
ASSLAPNQPQH
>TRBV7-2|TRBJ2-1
ASSSAKLAGGIDEQF
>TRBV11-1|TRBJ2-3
ASSSGQVGTDTQY
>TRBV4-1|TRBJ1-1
ASSQGRNTEAF
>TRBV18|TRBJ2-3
ASSGGDTQY
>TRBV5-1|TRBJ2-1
ASSPTPAGGYNEQF
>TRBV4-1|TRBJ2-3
ASSQGGGAADTQY
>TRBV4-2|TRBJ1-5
ASSLTGAGNQPQH
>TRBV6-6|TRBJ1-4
ASTSGVDGTHEKLF
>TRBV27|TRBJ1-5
ASRRESGGSLGNQPQH
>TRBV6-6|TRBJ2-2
ASSVGGQGAIGELF
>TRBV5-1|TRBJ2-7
ASSAHPGQGAGYEQY
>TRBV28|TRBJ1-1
ASSLGGTNTEAF
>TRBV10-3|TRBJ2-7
AISESSAGRSSYEQY
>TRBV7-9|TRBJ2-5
ASSLSWLAGGTQETQY
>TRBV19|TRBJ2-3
ASSEGLAGIYSPDTQY
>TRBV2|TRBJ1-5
ASRGGFNQPQH
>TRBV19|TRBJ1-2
ASSINFRGRNGYT
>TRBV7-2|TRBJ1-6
ASSFRGLYNSPLH
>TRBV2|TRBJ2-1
ASSERGGAWNEQF
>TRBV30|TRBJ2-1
ACPTGFFYNEQF
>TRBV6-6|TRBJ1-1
ASSPGDAFQAF
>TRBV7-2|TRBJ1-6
ASSPRAPGESSPLH
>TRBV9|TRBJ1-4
ASSDNRDRGEKLF
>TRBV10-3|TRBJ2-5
AISDRRLGQETQY
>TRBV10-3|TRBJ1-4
AISDGGATNEKLF
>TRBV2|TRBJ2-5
ASSEAKVAPETQY
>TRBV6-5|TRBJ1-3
ASSFGTAYGNTIY
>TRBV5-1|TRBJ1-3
ASSSPGQGTTIY